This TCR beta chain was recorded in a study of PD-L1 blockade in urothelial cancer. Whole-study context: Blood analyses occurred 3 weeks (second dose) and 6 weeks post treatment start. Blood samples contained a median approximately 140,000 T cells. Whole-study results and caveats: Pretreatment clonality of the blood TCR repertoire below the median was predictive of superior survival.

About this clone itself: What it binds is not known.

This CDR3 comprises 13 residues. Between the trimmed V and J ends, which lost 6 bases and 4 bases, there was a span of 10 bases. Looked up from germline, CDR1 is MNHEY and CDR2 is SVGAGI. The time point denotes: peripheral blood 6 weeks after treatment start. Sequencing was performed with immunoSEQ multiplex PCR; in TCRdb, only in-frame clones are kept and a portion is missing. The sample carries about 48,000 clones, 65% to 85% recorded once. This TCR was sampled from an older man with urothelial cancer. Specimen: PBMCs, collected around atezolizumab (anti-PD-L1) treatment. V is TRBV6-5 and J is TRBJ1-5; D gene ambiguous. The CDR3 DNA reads TGTGCCAGCAGCCCCCGAGGGAATCAGCCCCAGCATTTT. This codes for CASSPRGNQPQHF.